This entry concerns a single T cell receptor (beta chain). These data are taken from a study of blood T cell repertoires in COVID-19. The V gene lost 5 bases and the J gene lost 0 bases, with 11 bases spanning the gap. CDR1 KGHDR and CDR2 SFDVKD come from the germline V gene. This CDR3 is built from 15 residues. The method was immunoSEQ multiplex PCR; TCRdb's version includes in-frame clones alone and lacks a portion of them. Among some 240,000 clones listed, 85% were seen once. The chain has TRBV24-1 and TRBJ2-3, with unresolved D. This TCR was recovered from a woman between 65 and 79 years old with COVID-19, enrolled during active disease. The sequenced sample consisted of peripheral blood. The CDR3 DNA follows: TGTGCCACCAGTGGTGCCAGGCGAAGCACAGATACGCAGTATTTT. Translating it yields CATSGARRSTDTQYF.